Below, one T cell receptor (beta chain) is given with its context. This CDR3 spans 15 amino acids. V dropped 1 base and J dropped 6 bases, with 14 bases sitting between them. The germline V gene encodes CDR1 SGHVS and CDR2 FNYEAQ. The data belong to a study of blood T cell repertoires in COVID-19. In the study overall: Sites across the United States, Italy and Spain contributed samples from acute and convalescent COVID-19. The cDNA or gDNA used as material had been derived from T cells, B-cell-depleted T cells, or PBMCs.

The authors' processing: Amplified reference gene primers provided the basis for estimating nucleated cell counts. Assay used: immunoSEQ multiplex PCR; TCRdb lists only in-frame clones, some missing. The V and J calls and clone size come from that table; D and trimming were worked out from the DNA. The sample shows about 190,000 clones, less than 85% of them seen only once. Sequences were obtained from peripheral blood. The chain combines TRBV7-6 with TRBJ2-3; D is possibly TRBD2 (6 bases). This clonotype originated in a man aged 45 to 65 who had recovered from COVID-19. The CDR3 sequence is CASSLVAGTWDTQYF. The DNA of the CDR3 is TGTGCCAGCAGCTTAGTGGCGGGGACGTGGGATACGCAGTATTTT.